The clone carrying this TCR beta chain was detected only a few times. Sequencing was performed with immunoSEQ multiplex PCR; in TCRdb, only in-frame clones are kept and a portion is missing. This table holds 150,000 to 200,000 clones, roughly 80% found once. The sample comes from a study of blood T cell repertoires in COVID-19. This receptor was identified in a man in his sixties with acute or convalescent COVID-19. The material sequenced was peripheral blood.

The CDR3 DNA reads TGTGCCGGTGACAGGGCGCAGACCCAGTACTTC. Its translation is CAGDRAQTQYF. The V and J genes are TRBV30 and TRBJ2-5; 7 nucleotides line up with TRBD1. V was clipped by 8 bases and J by 6 bases; unmatched bases: 6. This CDR3 region has 11 residues. Germline values: CDR1 GTSNPN, CDR2 SVGIG (reference sequence).